These 3 T cell receptor beta chains originate from one sample sequenced in a study of PD-1 blockade in classical Hodgkin lymphoma. Each patient relapsed following autologous stem cell transplantation, and prior brentuximab vedotin exposure differed. Here immunoSEQ multiplex PCR was the method, and the copy in TCRdb shows in-frame clones only, minus some. The sample lists about 61,000 clones, around 87% occurring once. This sample comprised peripheral blood mononuclear cells (PBMCs), obtained at baseline. These receptors all come from a human donor with classical Hodgkin lymphoma.

The chain carries TRBV7-8 and TRBJ1-1; D is possibly TRBD1 (5 bases). Trimming shortened V by 5 bases and J by 4 bases, and 14 bases separated the two germline ends. Germline V gene sequence: CDR1 SGHVS, CDR2 FQNEAQ. The CDR3 sequence is 14 residues long. The chain's CDR3 is CASSPDREFTEAFF. The CDR3 bases are TGTGCCAGCAGCCCCGACAGAGAATTCACTGAAGCTTTCTTT.

The chain carries TRBV19 and TRBJ2-7; no clear D. CDR3 size: 14 residues. The V end lost 5 bases, the J end lost 0 bases, and 11 bases lay between the germline ends. The germline CDR1 and CDR2 sequences are LNHDA and SQIVND (reference sequence). The CDR3 coding sequence is TGTGCCAGTAGTCCCTCCTCCGGCTCCTACGAGCAGTACTTC. This gives the protein CASSPSSGSYEQYF.

The rearrangement uses TRBV5-1 and TRBJ2-1; perhaps TRBD2 as D (5 bases). Germline V lookup: CDR1 SGHRS, CDR2 YFSETQ. The CDR3 is 16 amino acids. V shed 2 bases and J shed 5 bases, with 17 bases lying between them. The CDR3 coding sequence is TGCGCCAGCAGCTTTTTCCCCGAGGGTAGTGACAATGAGCAGTTCTTC. The encoded protein is CASSFFPEGSDNEQFF.